A single sample gave rise to the 26 T cell receptor beta chains below, sequenced in a study of shared clonotypes between healthy human individuals. Some clones are missing from TCRdb's copy, which holds only in-frame ones; the method was immunoSEQ multiplex PCR. The table records about 380,000 clones, just over 95% of them present only once. Sequenced input: memory CD8+ T cells sorted from blood. The subset denotes: CD45RO+ cells pooled with CCR7-negative TemRA cells. Receptors were obtained from a man in his thirties or forties in good health.

This chain connects TRBV6-5 to TRBJ1-1, with D unclear. Germline V gene lookup returns CDR1 MNHEY and CDR2 SVGAGI. The CDR3 is 13 residues long. Trimming removed 2 bases from V and 2 bases from J, with 6 bases in between. The CDR3 nucleotides are TGTGCCAGCAGTTACGAACCCAACACTGAAGCTTTCTTT. Translation gives CASSYEPNTEAFF.

In the case of this clone: The sample holds other DNA sequences that translate to the same CDR3. The chain carries TRBV25-1 and TRBJ1-1; 7 bases are a match to TRBD1. Germline V gene data show CDR1 as MGHDK and CDR2 as SYGVNS. Losses at the gene ends were 1 base for V and 0 bases for J; bases not matched to a gene: 2. This CDR3 is built from 15 residues. In DNA form, the CDR3 reads TGTGCCAGCAGTGAATCTAGGGGGCTGAACACTGAAGCTTTCTTT. Amino acid sequence: CASSESRGLNTEAFF. Full variable domain (remainder filled in from reference TRBV25-1 and TRBJ1-1): EADIYQTPRYLVIGTGKKITLECSQTMGHDKMYWYQQDPGMELHLIHYSYGVNSTEKGDLSSESTVSRIRTEHFPLTLESARPSHTSQYLCASSESRGLNTEAFFGQGTRLTVV.

Written as DNA, the CDR3 is TGTGCCAGCAGCCAAGAGACCGGGGAGCTGTTTTTT. Protein sequence: CASSQETGELFF. The V call is TRBV14, the J call TRBJ2-2; D call uncertain. With 0 bases removed from V and 5 bases from J, the gap between germline ends came to 1 base. The CDR3 contains 12 residues. CDR1 SGHDN and CDR2 FVKESK come from the germline V gene.

The chain links TRBV4-1 to TRBJ2-1, with TRBD2 matching 7 bases. V shed 3 bases, J shed 4 bases, and the junction held 12 bases outside the gene matches. This CDR3 has 17 amino acids. Germline V gives CDR1 MGHRA, CDR2 YSYEKL. This CDR3 is CASSHDHRAGAYNEQFF. The CDR3 nucleotides read TGCGCCAGCAGCCACGACCACCGGGCGGGAGCGTACAATGAGCAGTTCTTC.

In its sample, this clone was seen once. This sequence joins TRBV25-1 and TRBJ1-4, with unresolved D. Looked up from germline, CDR1 is MGHDK and CDR2 is SYGVNS. V lost 2 bases to trimming and J lost 4 bases, with 11 bases between them. The CDR3 is made up of 15 amino acids. The chain's CDR3 is CASSEPDGFNEKLFF. The CDR3 DNA reads TGTGCCAGCAGTGAACCGGACGGTTTTAATGAAAAACTGTTTTTT. Together with reference TRBV25-1 and TRBJ1-4, the CDR3 gives the full variable domain: EADIYQTPRYLVIGTGKKITLECSQTMGHDKMYWYQQDPGMELHLIHYSYGVNSTEKGDLSSESTVSRIRTEHFPLTLESARPSHTSQYLCASSEPDGFNEKLFFGSGTQLSVL.

CDR3 sequence (DNA): TGCGCCAGCAGTGTAGCGGCTAACTATGGCTACACCTTC. Translation: CASSVAANYGYTF. The V and J genes are TRBV10-1 and TRBJ1-2; D not resolved. CDR3 size: 13 residues. The germline CDR1 and CDR2 sequences are WNHNN and SYGVQD (reference sequence). The germline V and J ends were trimmed by 4 bases and 0 bases, with 6 bases remaining between them.

The V call is TRBV28, the J call TRBJ2-1, with TRBD1 identical over 10 bases. Looked up from germline, CDR1 is MDHEN and CDR2 is SYDVKM. The CDR3 loop spans 17 amino acids. Germline trimming cut 3 bases from V and 2 bases from J; bases unmatched to any gene: 7. This CDR3 is CASSLGLGQGAYNEQFF. The CDR3 DNA follows: TGTGCCAGCAGTTTGGGGCTCGGACAGGGGGCCTACAATGAGCAGTTCTTC.

V usage is TRBV7-2 and J usage is TRBJ2-5, with D unclear. Deletions cut 4 bases from V and 13 bases from J, with 25 bases between. Germline-derived CDR1 and CDR2 are SGHTA and FQGNSA. This CDR3 contains 15 residues. The CDR3 sequence: CASSSSTVTKIPRYF. Here the CDR3 DNA reads TGTGCCAGCAGCTCCTCCACAGTAACTAAAATCCCCCGGTACTTC. The full variable domain, rest sourced from reference TRBV7-2 and TRBJ2-5, is GAGVSQSPSNKVTEKGKDVELRCDPISGHTALYWYRQSLGQGLEFLIYFQGNSAPDKSGLPSDRFSAERTGGSVSTLTIQRTQQEDSAVYLCASSSSTVTKIPRYFGPGTRLLVL.

Notes on this clone: Different DNA sequences within this sample yield the same CDR3. CDR3 loop: CASSLGGSGANVLTF. The CDR3 DNA reads as TGCGCCAGCAGCTTGGGAGGGTCTGGGGCCAACGTCCTGACTTTC. The chain employs TRBV5-1 and TRBJ2-6; possibly TRBD2 for D (5 bases). CDR3 length: 15 amino acids. Deletions cut 0 bases from V and 1 base from J, with 5 bases between. The germline V gene has CDR1 SGHRS and CDR2 YFSETQ.

The rearrangement joins TRBV13 to TRBJ2-5; 10 nucleotides match TRBD2. V dropped 2 bases and J dropped 5; count of bases not matched to a gene: 14. Germline assignment: CDR1 PRHDT and CDR2 FYEKMQ (reference sequence). The CDR3 is made up of 18 amino acids. The DNA of the CDR3 is TGTGCCAGCAGCTTACGACCGAACTTAGCGGGAGGTATGGAGACCCAGTACTTC. Its translation: CASSLRPNLAGGMETQYF.

V and J are TRBV9 and TRBJ2-5; 8 nucleotides align to TRBD1. V shed 3 bases, J shed 1 base, and the junction held 5 bases outside the gene matches. The CDR3 sequence is 15 residues long. CDR1 and CDR2 from the germline V gene are SGDLS and YYNGEE. CDR3 nucleotide sequence: TGTGCCAGCAGCGCGACAGGGGTGTCCCAAGAGACCCAGTACTTC. It is translated as CASSATGVSQETQYF.

This rearrangement joins TRBV15 to TRBJ2-7, with TRBD1 as a possible D gene (6 bases). V dropped 5 bases and J dropped 1 base, with 12 bases sitting between them. The CDR3 extends over 14 amino acids. CDR1 and CDR2 (germline): LNHNV, YYDKDF (reference sequence). CDR3 DNA: TGTGCCACCAGCGGACAGATACCTTCCTACGAGCAGTACTTC. Residues: CATSGQIPSYEQYF.

J is TRBJ2-3 and V is TRBV5-1, with D tentatively TRBD1 (6 bases). CDR3 size: 15 residues. V was shortened by 6 bases and J by 1 base, with 15 bases between the two germline ends. Germline V gene data show CDR1 as SGHRS and CDR2 as YFSETQ. The CDR3 reads CASKAWGPGTDTQYF. CDR3 sequence (DNA): TGCGCCAGCAAGGCATGGGGGCCTGGCACAGATACGCAGTATTTT.

This chain uses TRBV15 with TRBJ2-1, with TRBD2 identical over 8 bases. The CDR3 loop spans 14 amino acids. V was pared by 3 bases and J by 9 bases, with 7 bases of the junction left unmatched. Germline assignment: CDR1 LNHNV and CDR2 YYDKDF (reference sequence). The CDR3 loop reads CATSSYGRAGEQFF. As DNA, the CDR3 is TGTGCCACCAGCAGTTACGGGAGGGCCGGTGAGCAGTTCTTC.

This sequence joins TRBV6-5 and TRBJ2-1, with TRBD1 as a possible D gene (6 bases). Per the germline V gene, CDR1 is MNHEY and CDR2 is SVGAGI. Trimming took off 5 bases at V and 5 bases at J, with 7 bases between the two ends. The CDR3 runs to 12 residues. The CDR3: CASSEGDNEQFF. CDR3 sequence (DNA): TGTGCCAGCAGTGAGGGGGACAATGAGCAGTTCTTC.

In regard to this clone: Other DNA sequences in the sample encode the same CDR3. CDR3 sequence (DNA): TGTGCCAGCAGCGTCGGGACAGGGAACTATGGCTACACCTTC. Translating gives CASSVGTGNYGYTF. The gene calls are TRBV9 and TRBJ1-2; 9 nucleotides line up with TRBD1. V shed 2 bases, J shed 2 bases, and the junction held 1 base outside the gene matches. Germline V gives CDR1 SGDLS, CDR2 YYNGEE. The CDR3 is 14 residues long.

This chain links TRBV2 with TRBJ1-1; perhaps TRBD1 as D (5 bases). The V end lost 6 bases, the J end lost 2 bases, and 13 bases lay between the germline ends. In germline, CDR1 is SNHLY, CDR2 FYNNEI. This CDR3 has 14 residues. The CDR3 sequence is CASRDPGGNTEAFF. The CDR3 bases are TGTGCCAGCAGGGACCCTGGGGGAAACACTGAAGCTTTCTTT.

This clone was recorded only once. V and J are TRBV29-1 and TRBJ2-1; D might be TRBD1 (5 bases). Germline CDR1 reads SQVTM; CDR2 reads ANQGSEA. Trimming removed 6 bases from V and 3 bases from J, with 15 bases in between. The CDR3 totals 14 residues. CDR3 sequence reads: CSVSGMNLYNEQFF. The CDR3 DNA is TGCAGCGTCTCAGGGATGAACCTCTACAATGAGCAGTTCTTC.

This chain connects TRBV6-5 to TRBJ2-3; D is perhaps TRBD2 (5 bases). Trimming cost V 2 bases and J 4 bases, with 10 bases left between them. The V gene's germline CDR1 is MNHEY and CDR2 SVGAGI. This CDR3 contains 14 residues. Here the CDR3 DNA reads TGTGCCAGCAGTTACCTGGACTCAGCAGATACGCAGTATTTT. This sequence encodes CASSYLDSADTQYF.

The chain links TRBV6-1 to TRBJ2-3; unclear D gene. V was pared by 3 bases and J by 2 bases, with 12 bases between. This CDR3 has 15 residues. In germline, CDR1 is MNHNS, CDR2 SASEGT. CDR3 coding DNA: TGTGCCAGCAGTGACCGAGAGCCTTACACAGATACGCAGTATTTT. It translates to CASSDREPYTDTQYF.

The rearrangement joins TRBV5-1 to TRBJ1-1; maybe TRBD1 (5 bases). Per germline, CDR1 SGHRS and CDR2 YFSETQ. The CDR3 sequence is 13 residues long. V was pared by 5 bases and J by 1 base, with 9 bases between. The CDR3 region is CASRGGTNTEAFF. For the CDR3, the DNA is TGCGCCAGCAGGGGGGGGACGAACACTGAAGCTTTCTTT.

The gene calls are TRBV7-6 and TRBJ2-7; no reliable D call. V dropped 0 bases and J dropped 2 bases, with 11 bases sitting between them. The CDR3 totals 15 residues. CDR1 and CDR2 (germline): SGHVS, FNYEAQ. CDR3 loop: CASSLAPSRPYEQYF. The CDR3, as DNA: TGTGCCAGCAGCTTAGCGCCCTCACGTCCCTACGAGCAGTACTTC.

The J gene is TRBJ1-2, the V gene TRBV10-1; 10 positions match TRBD1. The V gene end was trimmed by 5 bases and the J gene end by 7 bases; junction bases not matched to a gene: 4. The CDR3 extends over 13 amino acids. CDR1 and CDR2 from the germline V gene are WNHNN and SYGVQD (reference sequence). Here the CDR3 DNA reads TGCGCCAGCAGTCTGGACAGGGGGTTTGGCTACACCTTC. Its translation is CASSLDRGFGYTF.

Note on this clone: The sample has other DNA sequences that encode this CDR3 too. The chain has TRBV19 and TRBJ2-7; 10 bases map to TRBD2. Germline CDR1 LNHDA, CDR2 SQIVND (reference sequence). This CDR3 region has 15 residues. After removal of 3 bases from V and 0 bases from J, the junction contained 2 bases not matched to a gene. In DNA, the CDR3 is TGTGCCAGTAGTATCTTAGCGGGAGGCTCCTACGAGCAGTACTTC. Protein sequence: CASSILAGGSYEQYF.

The chain recombines TRBV4-1 with TRBJ1-5; D remains unclear. The CDR3 runs 15 residues. Germline V lookup: CDR1 MGHRA, CDR2 YSYEKL. The V end lost 1 base, the J end lost 5 bases, and 12 bases lay between the germline ends. CDR3 loop: CASSQAGRGDQPQHF. As DNA, the CDR3 is TGCGCCAGCAGCCAAGCAGGCCGTGGGGATCAGCCCCAGCATTTT.

The genes are TRBV28 and TRBJ2-5; maybe TRBD2 (6 bases). There are 13 residues in the CDR3. V lost 5 bases to trimming and J lost 4 bases, with 11 bases between them. Germline V gene lookup returns CDR1 MDHEN and CDR2 SYDVKM. Written as DNA, the CDR3 is TGTGCCAGCAGTCCCGGGGGAGGAGAGACCCAGTACTTC. Translated: CASSPGGGETQYF.